The clone carrying this TCR beta chain was found a few times. Its antigen is unknown. Looked up from germline, CDR1 is ENHRY and CDR2 is SYGVKD. This CDR3 is 12 amino acids long. The germline V and J ends were trimmed by 4 bases and 5 bases, with 6 bases remaining between them. This sample was included in a study of identical twins. Whole-study results and caveats: Analyses of zero insertions could, in part, be confounded by invariant MAIT and iNKT cells. Out-of-frame TCR alpha sharing in monozygotic twins exceeded recombination model predictions.

MiXCR, applied by TCRdb to the 5' RACE reads, yields one record per CDR3 protein. The sample has 500,000 to 650,000 distinct CDR3 sequences, around 22% seen once. This same sample was also part of a study on yellow fever vaccine responses in identical twins. This second study notes: Twins showed a vaccine T cell response that reportedly seemed partly convergent, partly personalized.

Sequenced material: CD4+ T cells sorted from blood. This receptor was obtained from a woman younger than 30 in good health. The V gene is TRBV10-3, the J gene TRBJ2-1; D is possibly TRBD1 (6 bases). The CDR3 loop is CAISGQDNEQFF. The CDR3 nucleotides read TGTGCCATCAGTGGACAGGACAATGAGCAGTTCTTC.